These T cell receptor beta chains were read from a single sample in a study of shared clonotypes between healthy human individuals. Assay used: immunoSEQ multiplex PCR; TCRdb lists only in-frame clones, some missing. The data hold around 2,100,000 clones, with approximately 94% observed a single time. Sequencing was carried out using naive CD8+ T cells sorted from blood. The receptors shown here come from a man aged 18 to 35 in good health. The CDR3 runs from the conserved cysteine through the conserved F or W. D genes are given only for firm matches. The size entry is marked missing in some rows and otherwise reads once, few, many or a size class.

clone size: -; V gene: TRBV19; J gene: TRBJ1-6; D gene: -; CDR3 protein: CASSITPWDSPLHF; CDR3 DNA: TGTGCCAGTAGTATAACTCCTTGGGATTCACCCCTCCACTTT
clone size: -; V gene: TRBV27; J gene: TRBJ2-1; D gene: TRBD2; CDR3 protein: CASSLTSGSEQFF; CDR3 DNA: TGTGCCAGCAGTCTAACTAGCGGGAGTGAGCAGTTCTTC
clone size: -; V gene: TRBV7-6; J gene: TRBJ2-6; D gene: -; CDR3 protein: CASSVDGNSGANVLTF; CDR3 DNA: TGTGCCAGCAGTGTGGACGGGAACTCTGGGGCCAACGTCCTGACTTTC
clone size: -; V gene: TRBV2; J gene: TRBJ1-1; D gene: -; CDR3 protein: CASNPSRTGRDTEAFF; CDR3 DNA: TGTGCCAGCAACCCCTCCCGAACAGGCCGCGACACTGAAGCTTTCTTT
clone size: -; V gene: TRBV6-5; J gene: TRBJ2-7; D gene: TRBD1; CDR3 protein: CASSYSPGTGGAKYF; CDR3 DNA: TGTGCCAGCAGTTACTCCCCCGGGACAGGGGGCGCGAAGTACTTC
clone size: -; V gene: TRBV2; J gene: TRBJ2-7; D gene: -; CDR3 protein: CASNPGTYEQYF; CDR3 DNA: TGTGCCAGCAATCCAGGAACCTACGAGCAGTACTTC
clone size: -; V gene: TRBV6-5; J gene: TRBJ2-2; D gene: -; CDR3 protein: CASSYSLGGTGELFF; CDR3 DNA: TGTGCCAGCAGTTATTCCCTGGGAGGCACCGGGGAGCTGTTTTTT
clone size: once; V gene: TRBV19; J gene: TRBJ2-5; D gene: -; CDR3 protein: CASSPAPQQETQYF; CDR3 DNA: TGTGCCAGTAGTCCAGCCCCCCAGCAAGAGACCCAGTACTTC
clone size: -; V gene: TRBV6-5; J gene: TRBJ1-2; D gene: -; CDR3 protein: CASSYSEGDGYTF; CDR3 DNA: TGTGCCAGCAGTTACTCGGAGGGGGATGGCTACACCTTC
clone size: -; V gene: TRBV13; J gene: TRBJ1-4; D gene: -; CDR3 protein: CASSFGLGEKLFF; CDR3 DNA: TGTGCCAGCAGCTTTGGATTGGGTGAAAAACTGTTTTTT
clone size: once; V gene: TRBV27; J gene: TRBJ2-1; D gene: TRBD2; CDR3 protein: CASSSRGLAGVLEQFF; CDR3 DNA: TGTGCCAGCAGTTCCCGGGGACTAGCGGGAGTTTTGGAGCAGTTCTTC
clone size: -; V gene: TRBV28; J gene: TRBJ2-7; D gene: TRBD1; CDR3 protein: CASSRQTGTGSHEQYF; CDR3 DNA: TGTGCCAGCAGTAGACAGACCGGGACAGGGTCCCACGAGCAGTACTTC
clone size: -; V gene: TRBV10-1; J gene: TRBJ1-1; D gene: TRBD1; CDR3 protein: CASSETGGLGTEAFF; CDR3 DNA: TGCGCCAGCAGTGAGACAGGGGGCCTGGGCACTGAAGCTTTCTTT
clone size: -; V gene: TRBV7-2; J gene: TRBJ1-5; D gene: -; CDR3 protein: CASSRPETEIYSNQPQHF; CDR3 DNA: TGTGCCAGCAGCCGCCCCGAGACAGAGATATATAGCAATCAGCCCCAGCATTTT
clone size: -; V gene: TRBV27; J gene: TRBJ1-3; D gene: -; CDR3 protein: CASASQATSGNTIYF; CDR3 DNA: TGTGCCAGCGCATCACAGGCAACCTCTGGAAACACCATATATTTT
clone size: -; V gene: TRBV13; J gene: TRBJ2-7; D gene: TRBD2; CDR3 protein: CASSPRGLAREQYF; CDR3 DNA: TGTGCCAGCAGCCCTCGAGGACTAGCTAGGGAGCAGTACTTC
clone size: -; V gene: TRBV2; J gene: TRBJ2-5; D gene: -; CDR3 protein: CASSDPSWLETQYF; CDR3 DNA: TGTGCCAGCAGTGATCCTAGCTGGCTTGAGACCCAGTACTTC
clone size: -; V gene: TRBV7-9; J gene: TRBJ2-5; D gene: TRBD1; CDR3 protein: CASSLASTGEDQETQYF; CDR3 DNA: TGTGCCAGCAGCTTAGCATCGACAGGGGAAGACCAAGAGACCCAGTACTTC
clone size: -; V gene: TRBV9; J gene: TRBJ2-3; D gene: -; CDR3 protein: CASSRSGATDTQYF; CDR3 DNA: TGTGCCAGCAGCCGGTCCGGGGCAACAGATACGCAGTATTTT
clone size: -; V gene: TRBV4-1; J gene: TRBJ2-7; D gene: -; CDR3 protein: CASSLDWSSYEQYF; CDR3 DNA: TGCGCCAGCAGCCTAGACTGGAGCTCCTACGAGCAGTACTTC
clone size: -; V gene: TRBV5-4; J gene: TRBJ1-4; D gene: -; CDR3 protein: CASSLGDEKLFF; CDR3 DNA: TGTGCCAGCAGCTTGGGGGATGAAAAACTGTTTTTT
clone size: -; V gene: TRBV7-8; J gene: TRBJ2-7; D gene: TRBD1; CDR3 protein: CASSSIPQTGSSYEQYF; CDR3 DNA: TGTGCCAGCAGCTCAATCCCCCAGACAGGGTCTTCCTACGAGCAGTACTTC
clone size: -; V gene: TRBV19; J gene: TRBJ1-1; D gene: -; CDR3 protein: CASRENTEAFF; CDR3 DNA: TGTGCCAGTAGGGAAAACACTGAAGCTTTCTTT
clone size: -; V gene: TRBV7-9; J gene: TRBJ1-1; D gene: TRBD1; CDR3 protein: CASSSWTGGMNTEAFF; CDR3 DNA: TGTGCCAGCAGCTCATGGACAGGGGGCATGAACACTGAAGCTTTCTTT
clone size: -; V gene: TRBV7-9; J gene: TRBJ2-2; D gene: -; CDR3 protein: CASSSPGTGELFF; CDR3 DNA: TGTGCCAGCAGCTCCCCGGGCACCGGGGAGCTGTTTTTT
clone size: -; V gene: TRBV10-2; J gene: TRBJ2-5; D gene: TRBD1; CDR3 protein: CASSDPDRGPRETQYF; CDR3 DNA: TGCGCCAGCAGTGACCCCGACAGGGGGCCGAGGGAGACCCAGTACTTC
clone size: -; V gene: TRBV6-5; J gene: TRBJ1-1; D gene: TRBD1; CDR3 protein: CASSSDRVRAEAFF; CDR3 DNA: TGTGCCAGCAGTTCGGACAGGGTTCGGGCTGAAGCTTTCTTT
clone size: -; V gene: TRBV4-1; J gene: TRBJ2-5; D gene: -; CDR3 protein: CASSQVSPIQETQYF; CDR3 DNA: TGCGCCAGCAGCCAAGTTTCGCCGATCCAAGAGACCCAGTACTTC
clone size: -; V gene: TRBV10-3; J gene: TRBJ2-2; D gene: -; CDR3 protein: CAISDPFDRNGELFF; CDR3 DNA: TGTGCCATCAGTGACCCCTTCGACAGGAACGGGGAGCTGTTTTTT
clone size: -; V gene: TRBV9; J gene: TRBJ1-4; D gene: -; CDR3 protein: CASSAAGRVHEKLFF; CDR3 DNA: TGTGCCAGCAGCGCTGCGGGCAGGGTTCATGAAAAACTGTTTTTT
clone size: -; V gene: TRBV19; J gene: TRBJ1-1; D gene: -; CDR3 protein: CASSAGMITEAFF; CDR3 DNA: TGTGCCAGTAGTGCCGGGATGATCACTGAAGCTTTCTTT
clone size: -; V gene: TRBV6-1; J gene: TRBJ1-4; D gene: -; CDR3 protein: CASSEGTATNEKLFF; CDR3 DNA: TGTGCCAGCAGTGAAGGGACAGCAACTAATGAAAAACTGTTTTTT
clone size: once; V gene: TRBV6-1; J gene: TRBJ2-1; D gene: TRBD2; CDR3 protein: CASSSTSGRYEQFF; CDR3 DNA: TGTGCCAGCAGTTCGACTAGCGGGAGATACGAGCAGTTCTTC
clone size: -; V gene: TRBV7-3; J gene: TRBJ2-5; D gene: -; CDR3 protein: CASSLYGGTAETQYF; CDR3 DNA: TGTGCCAGCAGCCTTTATGGGGGGACGGCGGAGACCCAGTACTTC
clone size: -; V gene: TRBV5-6; J gene: TRBJ2-3; D gene: -; CDR3 protein: CASSNADFSTDTQYF; CDR3 DNA: TGTGCCAGCTCCAACGCGGATTTCTCCACAGATACGCAGTATTTT
clone size: -; V gene: TRBV2; J gene: TRBJ2-6; D gene: TRBD1; CDR3 protein: CASIFRTGVAGANVLTF; CDR3 DNA: TGTGCCAGCATATTTCGAACAGGGGTAGCTGGGGCCAACGTCCTGACTTTC
clone size: -; V gene: TRBV9; J gene: TRBJ2-1; D gene: TRBD1; CDR3 protein: CASSESGTGSYNEQFF; CDR3 DNA: TGTGCCAGCAGCGAATCCGGGACAGGGTCCTACAATGAGCAGTTCTTC
clone size: -; V gene: TRBV4-2; J gene: TRBJ1-2; D gene: TRBD1; CDR3 protein: CASSQTAPTGRYGYTF; CDR3 DNA: TGTGCCAGCAGCCAAACCGCACCGACAGGGCGCTATGGCTACACCTTC
clone size: once; V gene: TRBV28; J gene: TRBJ2-3; D gene: -; CDR3 protein: CASSFWATGSGADTQYF; CDR3 DNA: TGTGCCAGCAGTTTCTGGGCCACAGGCAGTGGGGCAGATACGCAGTATTTT
clone size: -; V gene: TRBV6-6; J gene: TRBJ2-5; D gene: -; CDR3 protein: CASSYSLGPSQETQYF; CDR3 DNA: TGTGCCAGCAGTTACTCCCTGGGGCCTTCCCAAGAGACCCAGTACTTC
clone size: -; V gene: TRBV6-5; J gene: TRBJ2-5; D gene: -; CDR3 protein: CASSFLAGAETQYF; CDR3 DNA: TGTGCCAGCAGTTTTTTGGCGGGGGCTGAGACCCAGTACTTC
clone size: -; V gene: TRBV19; J gene: TRBJ2-1; D gene: TRBD1; CDR3 protein: CASSRGLSEQFF; CDR3 DNA: TGTGCCAGTAGCAGGGGGCTGAGTGAGCAGTTCTTC
clone size: -; V gene: TRBV20-1; J gene: TRBJ1-1; D gene: -; CDR3 protein: CSAVLITEAFF; CDR3 DNA: TGCAGTGCCGTCCTCATCACTGAAGCTTTCTTT
clone size: -; V gene: TRBV10-1; J gene: TRBJ1-5; D gene: TRBD1; CDR3 protein: CAGVVRQGALPSNQPQHF; CDR3 DNA: TGCGCCGGGGTGGTCCGACAGGGGGCCCTTCCAAGCAATCAGCCCCAGCATTTT
clone size: -; V gene: TRBV27; J gene: TRBJ2-1; D gene: -; CDR3 protein: CASRRLPSGSSYNEQFF; CDR3 DNA: TGTGCCAGCAGAAGGTTACCCTCGGGCTCCTCCTACAATGAGCAGTTCTTC
clone size: -; V gene: TRBV7-6; J gene: TRBJ2-3; D gene: -; CDR3 protein: CASSAASDTQYF; CDR3 DNA: TGTGCCAGCAGCGCGGCTTCCGATACGCAGTATTTT
clone size: -; V gene: TRBV9; J gene: TRBJ1-1; D gene: TRBD1; CDR3 protein: CASSAGTGDGTEAFF; CDR3 DNA: TGTGCCAGCAGCGCGGGGACAGGGGATGGCACTGAAGCTTTCTTT
clone size: -; V gene: TRBV2; J gene: TRBJ2-7; D gene: -; CDR3 protein: CASLGGGDSYEQYF; CDR3 DNA: TGTGCCAGCCTTGGCGGAGGGGATTCTTACGAGCAGTACTTC
clone size: -; V gene: TRBV7-9; J gene: TRBJ1-1; D gene: TRBD1; CDR3 protein: CASSFQGAVEAFF; CDR3 DNA: TGTGCCAGCAGCTTCCAGGGGGCTGTAGAAGCTTTCTTT
clone size: -; V gene: TRBV4-3; J gene: TRBJ2-7; D gene: -; CDR3 protein: CASSQDRSGEAYEQYF; CDR3 DNA: TGCGCCAGCAGCCAAGATCGATCGGGAGAAGCATACGAGCAGTACTTC
clone size: -; V gene: TRBV12-5; J gene: TRBJ2-7; D gene: -; CDR3 protein: CASGLVASYEQYF; CDR3 DNA: TGTGCTAGTGGTTTGGTGGCAAGTTACGAGCAGTACTTC
clone size: -; V gene: TRBV4-2; J gene: TRBJ2-5; D gene: TRBD2; CDR3 protein: CASSRKAGGVETQYF; CDR3 DNA: TGTGCCAGCAGCCGGAAAGCGGGGGGGGTAGAGACCCAGTACTTC
clone size: few; V gene: TRBV7-3; J gene: TRBJ1-1; D gene: -; CDR3 protein: CASSLWQTEAFF; CDR3 DNA: TGTGCCAGCAGCTTATGGCAAACTGAAGCTTTCTTT
clone size: -; V gene: TRBV20-1; J gene: TRBJ2-7; D gene: -; CDR3 protein: CSASPVEQYF; CDR3 DNA: TGCAGTGCTTCCCCAGTCGAGCAGTACTTC
clone size: -; V gene: TRBV11-2; J gene: TRBJ2-1; D gene: -; CDR3 protein: CASSPNNEQFF; CDR3 DNA: TGTGCCAGCAGCCCGAACAATGAGCAGTTCTTC
clone size: -; V gene: TRBV4-3; J gene: TRBJ2-1; D gene: -; CDR3 protein: CASSQDQWNAGSYNEQFF; CDR3 DNA: TGCGCCAGCAGCCAAGATCAATGGAACGCGGGGTCTTACAATGAGCAGTTCTTC
clone size: -; V gene: TRBV11-2; J gene: TRBJ2-5; D gene: -; CDR3 protein: CASSLEAGGYETQYF; CDR3 DNA: TGTGCCAGCAGCTTAGAGGCAGGCGGGTACGAGACCCAGTACTTC
clone size: -; V gene: TRBV27; J gene: TRBJ1-6; D gene: -; CDR3 protein: CASSFQAGGDNSPLHF; CDR3 DNA: TGTGCCAGCAGTTTCCAGGCAGGTGGTGATAATTCACCCCTCCACTTT
clone size: once; V gene: TRBV10-3; J gene: TRBJ2-1; D gene: -; CDR3 protein: CAISESPGDFYDEQFF; CDR3 DNA: TGTGCCATCAGTGAGTCGCCAGGGGATTTTTACGATGAGCAGTTCTTC